This T cell receptor beta chain was sequenced in a study of shared clonotypes between healthy human individuals. The study's findings and limits: The sole specimen, blood, was sampled, and tissue repertoires likely differ. Limited genetic and exposure-history diversity came from having few donors.

Points on this clone: Its antigen is unidentified. An end of the junction differs from the germline gene, which may be a read error.

Measured with immunoSEQ multiplex PCR; TCRdb has only the in-frame clones, and not every one. Of roughly 810,000 clones listed, just over 95% are singletons. CD8 cells classed as naive were CD45RO-negative and positively selected for CCR7, excluding terminally differentiated effector memory CD45RA+ cells. The sample consisted of naive CD8+ T cells sorted from blood. The clonotype was recovered from a man between 25 and 39 years old in good health.

CDR3 sequence: CASSGDGGREFNF. The CDR3 coding sequence is TGTGCCAGCAGCGGGGATGGGGGGAGGGAGTTCAACTTC. This chain connects TRBV5-4 to TRBJ2-5; 7 nucleotides match TRBD2. The CDR3 is made up of 13 amino acids. Per the germline V gene, CDR1 is SGHNT and CDR2 is YYREEE (reference sequence).